These 2 T cell receptor beta chains were all obtained from the same sample, sequenced in a study of CD8 T cells in ankylosing spondylitis. TCRdb itself ran the 5' RACE reads through MiXCR, one entry per CDR3 protein. There are 100,000 to 150,000 distinct CDR3 sequences in the sample; roughly an eighth occur only once, and just under 3% lies in the top ten. The material sequenced was blood, either unsorted or a sorted T cell fraction (not recorded which). These receptors came from a female donor with ankylosing spondylitis or in good health (not recorded which).

The sample holds many counts of this clonotype. This chain joins TRBV12-3 or TRBV12-4 and TRBJ1-6; D possibly corresponds to TRBD1 (5 bases). Trimming left V 6 bases short and J 9 bases short, with 15 bases between. CDR3 length: 14 amino acids. The CDR3 region is CASRYSGRGSPLHF. In DNA form, the CDR3 reads TGTGCCAGCAGGTACTCGGGTAGGGGTTCACCCCTCCACTTT.

This clonotype was seen repeatedly, ten times or more. The V gene is TRBV6-5, the J gene TRBJ1-6; D gene unclear. Germline CDR1 reads MNHEY; CDR2 reads SVGAGI. V was shortened by 5 bases and J by 3 bases, with 11 bases between the two germline ends. The CDR3 spans 15 residues. DNA of the CDR3: TGTGCCAGCAGTCTACGCCAGAGCTATAATTCACCCCTCCACTTT. Translating gives CASSLRQSYNSPLHF.